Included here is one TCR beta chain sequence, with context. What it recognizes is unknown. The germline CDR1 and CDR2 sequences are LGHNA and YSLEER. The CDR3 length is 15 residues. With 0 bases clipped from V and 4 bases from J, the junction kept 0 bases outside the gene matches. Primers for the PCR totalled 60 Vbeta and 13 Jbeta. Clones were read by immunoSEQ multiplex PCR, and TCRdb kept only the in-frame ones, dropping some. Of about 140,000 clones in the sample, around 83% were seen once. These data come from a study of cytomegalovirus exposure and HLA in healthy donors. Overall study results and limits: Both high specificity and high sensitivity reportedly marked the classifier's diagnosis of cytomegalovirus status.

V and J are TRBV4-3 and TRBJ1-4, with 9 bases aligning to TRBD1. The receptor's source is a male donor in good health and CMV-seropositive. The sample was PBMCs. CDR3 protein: CASSQEDRGNEKLFF. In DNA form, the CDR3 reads TGCGCCAGCAGCCAAGAGGACAGGGGTAATGAAAAACTGTTTTTT.